This T cell receptor beta chain was captured in a study of blood T cell repertoires in COVID-19. Background on the study: The United States, Italy and Spain provided the acute and convalescent COVID-19 samples. The cDNA or gDNA used as material had been derived from T cells, B-cell-depleted T cells, or PBMCs.

Trimming shortened V by 4 bases and J by 0 bases, and 11 bases separated the two germline ends. CDR1 is SGHRS and CDR2 is YFSETQ in the germline V gene. The CDR3 totals 15 residues. Source study methods: Amplifying reference gene primers gave estimates of nucleated cell counts. Using immunoSEQ multiplex PCR, the repertoire was profiled, and TCRdb retains in-frame clones only, with some absent. V, J and clone size are taken as reported in that table, and D and trimming were inferred from the DNA itself. The sample consists of around 73,000 clones, approximately 83% of them appearing once. The source is a human donor in a cohort sampled during active COVID-19. The specimen was peripheral blood. This chain uses TRBV5-1 with TRBJ2-1; D may be TRBD2 (5 bases). CDR3 protein: CASSADSGSYNEQFF. DNA for the CDR3: TGCGCCAGCAGCGCGGACTCAGGCTCCTACAATGAGCAGTTCTTC. Complete variable domain (other parts from reference TRBV5-1 and TRBJ2-1): KAGVTQTPRYLIKTRGQQVTLSCSPISGHRSVSWYQQTPGQGLQFLFEYFSETQRNKGNFPGRFSGRQFSNSRSEMNVSTLELGDSALYLCASSADSGSYNEQFFGPGTRLTVL.